These 23 T cell receptor beta chains were sequenced from one sample in a study of cytomegalovirus exposure and HLA in healthy donors. This PCR relied on a set of 60 Vbeta primers and 13 Jbeta primers. Clones were read by immunoSEQ multiplex PCR, and TCRdb kept only the in-frame ones, dropping some. The table records some 150,000 clones, roughly 77% of them present only once. Sequenced input: PBMCs. The receptors originated from a man aged 30-40 years in good health and CMV-seropositive.

The chain recombines TRBV27 with TRBJ1-1, with 7 bases identical to TRBD1. The CDR3 consists of 13 residues. In germline, CDR1 is MNHEY, CDR2 SMNVEV (reference sequence). Losses at the gene ends were 9 bases for V and 4 bases for J; bases not matched to a gene: 8. The CDR3 sequence: CASRDRASTEAFF. In DNA form, the CDR3 reads TGTGCCAGTCGCGACAGGGCAAGCACTGAAGCTTTCTTT.

There are a few counts of this clone. V is TRBV4-1 and J is TRBJ2-3; maybe TRBD1 (6 bases). Trimming removed 0 bases at V and 0 bases at J, with 13 bases between. The CDR3 contains 17 residues. CDR1 and CDR2 from the germline V gene are MGHRA and YSYEKL. This CDR3 is CASSQDRAGASTDTQYF. As DNA, the CDR3 is TGCGCCAGCAGCCAAGATCGGGCAGGGGCGAGCACAGATACGCAGTATTTT.

The V gene is TRBV11-2, the J gene TRBJ2-3; 9 nucleotides agree with TRBD2. The J segment lost 9 bases and the V segment lost 5 bases, leaving 15 bases of the junction unmatched. The CDR3 totals 16 residues. Germline V gene data show CDR1 as SGHAT and CDR2 as FQNNGV. The CDR3 here is CASSPSDWSGGLTQYF. The CDR3 DNA reads TGTGCCAGCAGCCCCAGCGACTGGAGCGGGGGGCTAACGCAGTATTTT.

To note about this clone: Within the sample, other DNA sequences also encode this same CDR3. The chain couples TRBV5-1 to TRBJ2-3; 8 bases fit TRBD2. The CDR3 has 13 amino acids. With V trimmed by 4 bases and J by 3 bases, 1 base remained unmatched. Germline V gene sequence: CDR1 SGHRS, CDR2 YFSETQ. The CDR3 region has the DNA TGCGCCAGCAGCCCGGGGGGGACAGATACGCAGTATTTT. It codes for CASSPGGTDTQYF.

The table lists this clone with a count of one. The chain couples TRBV28 to TRBJ2-7, with D tentatively TRBD1 (5 bases). The V gene lost 7 bases and the J gene lost 3 bases, with 13 bases spanning the gap. This CDR3 spans 13 amino acids. Germline lookup yields CDR1 MDHEN and CDR2 SYDVKM. CDR3 in amino acids: CASTPQVSYEQYF. In DNA form, the CDR3 reads TGTGCCAGCACCCCACAGGTGAGCTACGAGCAGTACTTC.

The rearrangement joins TRBV12-5 to TRBJ1-5, with a tentative D call TRBD1 (5 bases). This CDR3 region has 18 residues. CDR1 LGHNT and CDR2 FRNRAP come from the germline V gene. Trimming removed 3 bases at V and 3 bases at J, with 21 bases between. The CDR3 region is CASGFQFTGGVVNQPQHF. As DNA, the CDR3 is TGTGCTAGTGGTTTTCAATTTACAGGCGGTGTGGTCAATCAGCCCCAGCATTTT.

The rearrangement joins TRBV19 to TRBJ1-2, with a weak D call TRBD1 (5 bases). The germline V gene encodes CDR1 LNHDA and CDR2 SQIVND (reference sequence). The CDR3 spans 14 residues. V lost 1 base and J lost 2, with 8 bases in between. The CDR3 region is CASSIVQVNYGYTF. As DNA, the CDR3 is TGTGCCAGTAGTATAGTACAGGTGAACTATGGCTACACCTTC.

The chain joins TRBV14 to TRBJ2-3; 9 bases agree with TRBD1. CDR3 size: 17 residues. Germline V gives CDR1 SGHDN, CDR2 FVKESK. Germline trimming cut 2 bases from V and 4 bases from J; bases unmatched to any gene: 10. The CDR3 DNA follows: TGTGCCAGCAGCCAAAGAGGAATCGGGACAGGGTCAGATACGCAGTATTTT. This encodes CASSQRGIGTGSDTQYF.

This clone was found a few times. This chain uses TRBV29-1 with TRBJ1-5; 11 bases match TRBD1. This CDR3 contains 14 residues. V trimming: 3 bases; J trimming: 5 bases; junction bases outside the gene matches: 3. In germline, CDR1 is SQVTM, CDR2 ANQGSEA. CDR3 residues: CSVEGTGGHQPQHF. In DNA form, the CDR3 reads TGCAGCGTTGAGGGGACAGGGGGGCATCAGCCCCAGCATTTT.

The chain recombines TRBV18 with TRBJ1-4, with 9 bases identical to TRBD1. Germline CDR1 and CDR2: KGHSH and LQKENI. The CDR3 is 15 amino acids. The J segment lost 5 bases and the V segment lost 0 bases, leaving 1 base of the junction unmatched. CDR3 DNA sequence: TGTGCCAGCTCACCACCGGGACAGGGCAATGAAAAACTGTTTTTT. Translating gives CASSPPGQGNEKLFF.

This clone was detected only once. The CDR3 bases are TGTGCCAGCAGCCTGGGCCTCCTGGAGGTCAATGAGCAGTTCTTC. Its translation: CASSLGLLEVNEQFF. The chain has TRBV5-8 and TRBJ2-1; weak D call: TRBD2 (5 bases). The CDR3 sequence is 15 residues long. Germline V lookup: CDR1 SGHTS, CDR2 YDEGEE. The V and J ends lost 4 bases and 6 bases respectively, with 17 bases between them.

The chain employs TRBV7-2 and TRBJ1-5; 7 bases align to TRBD1. This CDR3 region has 16 residues. Germline V gene sequence: CDR1 SGHTA, CDR2 FQGNSA. The V gene end was trimmed by 2 bases and the J gene end by 5 bases; junction bases not matched to a gene: 9. The CDR3 is CASSLISDREDQPQHF. CDR3 bases: TGTGCCAGCAGCTTAATTTCTGACAGGGAGGATCAGCCCCAGCATTTT. The variable domain in full, with the rest retrieved from reference TRBV7-2 and TRBJ1-5, is GAGVSQSPSNKVTEKGKDVELRCDPISGHTALYWYRQSLGQGLEFLIYFQGNSAPDKSGLPSDRFSAERTGGSVSTLTIQRTQQEDSAVYLCASSLISDREDQPQHFGDGTRLSIL.

The rearrangement joins TRBV18 to TRBJ1-4, with no clear D. CDR1 and CDR2 from the germline V gene are KGHSH and LQKENI. The length of the CDR3 is 14 residues. Trimming removed 3 bases from V and 3 bases from J, with 8 bases in between. CDR3 nucleotide sequence: TGTGCCAGCTCACCGGCAGGATCTAATGAAAAACTGTTTTTT. Translating gives CASSPAGSNEKLFF. Based on the CDR3 plus reference TRBV18 and TRBJ1-4, the full variable domain is NAGVMQNPRHLVRRRGQEARLRCSPMKGHSHVYWYRQLPEEGLKFMVYLQKENIIDESGMPKERFSAEFPKEGPSILRIQQVVRGDSAAYFCASSPAGSNEKLFFGSGTQLSVL.

The table lists this clone with a count of one. At one of its ends the junction is not consistent with the germline gene, which may arise from a read error. The CDR3 is CATSHFATNEKLFF. The DNA of the CDR3 is TGTGCCACCAGTCATTTTGCAACTAATGAAAAACTGTTTTTT. The chain links TRBV28 to TRBJ1-4; D gene uncertain. Germline V gene sequence: CDR1 MDHEN, CDR2 SYDVKM. This CDR3 contains 14 residues.

The rearrangement joins TRBV27 to TRBJ1-1; the D gene is possibly TRBD1 (6 bases). V lost 7 bases and J lost 10, with 19 bases in between. The CDR3 consists of 13 residues. Germline V gene sequence: CDR1 MNHEY, CDR2 SMNVEV (reference sequence). The DNA of the CDR3 is TGTGCCAGCACCGACCCCGGGGGGCGAGGAGCTTTCTTT. Translated, it gives CASTDPGGRGAFF.

This clone has only a few counts. The chain uses TRBV18 and TRBJ2-3; no firm D call. V dropped 3 bases and J dropped 2 bases, with 15 bases sitting between them. This CDR3 contains 16 residues. The V gene's germline CDR1 is KGHSH and CDR2 LQKENI. The CDR3 region is CASSPKVITDTDTQYF. The CDR3 coding sequence is TGTGCCAGCTCACCTAAAGTCATCACAGACACAGATACGCAGTATTTT.

The rearrangement joins TRBV5-1 to TRBJ2-3; D is uncertain. Germline V CDR1 and CDR2: SGHRS, YFSETQ. The V gene lost 4 bases and the J gene lost 4 bases, with 13 bases spanning the gap. The CDR3 extends over 14 amino acids. The CDR3 here is CASSPGLMPDTQYF. The CDR3 DNA reads TGCGCCAGCAGCCCCGGTCTAATGCCAGATACGCAGTATTTT.

V is TRBV2 and J is TRBJ2-7, with TRBD1 as a possible D gene (6 bases). Germline CDR1 SNHLY, CDR2 FYNNEI. Trimming took off 4 bases at V and 5 bases at J, with 12 bases between the two ends. This CDR3 has 13 amino acids. As DNA, the CDR3 is TGTGCCAGCAGTGGCAGGGGCATCCACGAGCAGTACTTC. Encoded protein: CASSGRGIHEQYF.

This chain joins TRBV30 and TRBJ2-7, with 9 bases identical to TRBD1. Trimming removed 1 base from V and 7 bases from J; junction bases left unmatched: 5. Germline-derived CDR1 and CDR2 are GTSNPN and SVGIG (reference sequence). The CDR3 covers 13 residues. The CDR3 sequence: CAWSDGQGREQYF. The DNA for the CDR3 is TGTGCCTGGAGTGACGGACAGGGGCGGGAGCAGTACTTC. The complete variable domain, with remaining parts taken from reference TRBV30 and TRBJ2-7, reads SQTIHQWPATLVQPVGSPLSLECTVEGTSNPNLYWYRQAAGRGLQLLFYSVGIGQISSEVPQNLSASRPQDRQFILSSKKLLLSDSGFYLCAWSDGQGREQYFGPGTRLTVT.

J is TRBJ2-3 and V is TRBV5-4, with D perhaps matching TRBD1 (5 bases). The germline gives CDR1 SGHNT, CDR2 YYREEE (reference sequence). Trimming cost V 6 bases and J 1 base, with 12 bases left between them. This CDR3 has 14 residues. This CDR3 is CASTPDIRTDTQYF. The CDR3 DNA is TGTGCCAGCACCCCGGACATCCGCACAGATACGCAGTATTTT.

This chain links TRBV4-1 with TRBJ1-1, with 12 bases that match TRBD1. Germline V CDR1 and CDR2: MGHRA, YSYEKL. J was trimmed by 7 bases and V by 3 bases; bases with no gene match: 9. This CDR3 region has 16 residues. The CDR3 nucleotides are TGCGCCAGCAGCCATGCCCCGGGACAGGGGGCTGGTGAAGCTTTCTTT. It is translated as CASSHAPGQGAGEAFF.

The CDR3 here is CASSLRGVSYNEQFF. CDR3 coding DNA: TGTGCCAGCAGTTTGCGCGGGGTATCCTACAATGAGCAGTTCTTC. The chain employs TRBV27 and TRBJ2-1; the D gene is possibly TRBD2 (6 bases). Between the trimmed V and J ends, which lost 3 bases and 1 base, there was a span of 10 bases. CDR1 and CDR2 (germline): MNHEY, SMNVEV (reference sequence). The CDR3 totals 15 residues.

This rearrangement joins TRBV21-1 to TRBJ2-7; TRBD1 reflects the table's D call only, with no check against the DNA. TRBV21-1 is assigned pseudogene status. The CDR3 covers 19 residues. Here the CDR3 DNA reads TGTGCCAGCAGCAAAGCGATAGGAGCAGTGCAGGGAAGTCGGTCCGAGCAGTACTTC. This gives the protein CASSKAIGAVQGSRSEQYF.